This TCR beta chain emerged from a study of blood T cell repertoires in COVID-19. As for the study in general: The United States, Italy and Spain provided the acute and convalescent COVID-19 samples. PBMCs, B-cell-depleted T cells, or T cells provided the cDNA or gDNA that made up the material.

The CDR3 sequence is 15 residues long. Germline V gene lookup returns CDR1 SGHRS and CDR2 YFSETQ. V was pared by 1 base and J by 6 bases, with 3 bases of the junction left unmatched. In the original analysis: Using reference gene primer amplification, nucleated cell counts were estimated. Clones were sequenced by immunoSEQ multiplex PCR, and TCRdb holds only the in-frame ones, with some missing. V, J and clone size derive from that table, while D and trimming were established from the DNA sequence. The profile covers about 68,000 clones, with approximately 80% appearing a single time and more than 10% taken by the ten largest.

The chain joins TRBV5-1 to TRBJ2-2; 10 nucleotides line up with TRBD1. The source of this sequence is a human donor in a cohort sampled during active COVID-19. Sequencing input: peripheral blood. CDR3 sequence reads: CASSLSGQGAGELFF. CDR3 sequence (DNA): TGCGCCAGCAGCTTGTCAGGACAGGGGGCCGGGGAGCTGTTTTTT. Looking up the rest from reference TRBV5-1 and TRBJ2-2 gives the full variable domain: KAGVTQTPRYLIKTRGQQVTLSCSPISGHRSVSWYQQTPGQGLQFLFEYFSETQRNKGNFPGRFSGRQFSNSRSEMNVSTLELGDSALYLCASSLSGQGAGELFFGEGSRLTVL.